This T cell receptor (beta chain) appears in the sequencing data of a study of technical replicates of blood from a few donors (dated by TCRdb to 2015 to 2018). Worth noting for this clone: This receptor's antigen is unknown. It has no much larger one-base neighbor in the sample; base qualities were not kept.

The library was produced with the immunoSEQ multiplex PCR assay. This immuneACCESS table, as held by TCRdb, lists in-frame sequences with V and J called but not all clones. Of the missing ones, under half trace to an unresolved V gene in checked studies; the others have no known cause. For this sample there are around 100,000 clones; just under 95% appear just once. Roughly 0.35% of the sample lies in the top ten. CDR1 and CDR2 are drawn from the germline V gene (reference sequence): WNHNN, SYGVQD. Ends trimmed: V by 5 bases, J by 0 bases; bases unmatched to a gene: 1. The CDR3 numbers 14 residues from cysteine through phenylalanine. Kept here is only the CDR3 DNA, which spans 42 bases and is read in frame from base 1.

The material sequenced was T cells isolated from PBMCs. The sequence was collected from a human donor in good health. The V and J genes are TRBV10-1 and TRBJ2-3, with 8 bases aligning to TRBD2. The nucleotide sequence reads TGCGCCAGCAGTCCTAGCGGGAGCACAGATACGCAGTATTTT. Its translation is CASSPSGSTDTQYF.